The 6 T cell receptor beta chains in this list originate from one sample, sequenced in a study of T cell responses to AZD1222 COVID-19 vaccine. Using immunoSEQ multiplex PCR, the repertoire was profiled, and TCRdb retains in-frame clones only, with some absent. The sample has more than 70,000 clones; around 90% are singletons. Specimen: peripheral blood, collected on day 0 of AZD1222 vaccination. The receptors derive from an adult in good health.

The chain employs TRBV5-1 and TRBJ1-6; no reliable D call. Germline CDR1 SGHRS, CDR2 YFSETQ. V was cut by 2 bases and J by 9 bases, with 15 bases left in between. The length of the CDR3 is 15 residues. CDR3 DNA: TGCGCCAGCAGCTTTGGCTTCGAGCATCGTTCACCCCTCCACTTT. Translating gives CASSFGFEHRSPLHF. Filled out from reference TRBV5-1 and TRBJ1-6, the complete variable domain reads KAGVTQTPRYLIKTRGQQVTLSCSPISGHRSVSWYQQTPGQGLQFLFEYFSETQRNKGNFPGRFSGRQFSNSRSEMNVSTLELGDSALYLCASSFGFEHRSPLHFGNGTRLTVT.

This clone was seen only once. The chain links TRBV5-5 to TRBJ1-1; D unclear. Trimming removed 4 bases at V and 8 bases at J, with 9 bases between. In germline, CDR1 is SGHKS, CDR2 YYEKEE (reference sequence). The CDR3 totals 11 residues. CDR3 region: CASSGSEEAFF. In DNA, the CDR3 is TGTGCCAGCAGCGGGAGTGAAGAAGCTTTCTTT.

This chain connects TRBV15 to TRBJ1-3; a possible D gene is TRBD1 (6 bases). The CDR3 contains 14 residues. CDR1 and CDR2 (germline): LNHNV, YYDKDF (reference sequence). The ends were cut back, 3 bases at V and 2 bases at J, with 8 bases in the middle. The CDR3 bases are TGTGCCACCAGCAGGAACAGGGCTGGAAACACCATATATTTT. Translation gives CATSRNRAGNTIYF.

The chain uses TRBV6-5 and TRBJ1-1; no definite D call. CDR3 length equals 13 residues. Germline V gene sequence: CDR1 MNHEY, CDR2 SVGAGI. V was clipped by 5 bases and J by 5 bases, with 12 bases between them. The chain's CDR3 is CASSLSWRTEAFF. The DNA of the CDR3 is TGTGCCAGCAGTCTAAGCTGGAGGACTGAAGCTTTCTTT.

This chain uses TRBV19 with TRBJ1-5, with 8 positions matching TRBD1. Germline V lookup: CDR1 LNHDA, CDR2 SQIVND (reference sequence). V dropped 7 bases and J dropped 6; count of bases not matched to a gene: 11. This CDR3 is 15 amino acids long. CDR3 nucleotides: TGTGCCAGTACCCATATGCAGGGGGCGAGTCAGCCCCAGCATTTT. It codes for CASTHMQGASQPQHF.

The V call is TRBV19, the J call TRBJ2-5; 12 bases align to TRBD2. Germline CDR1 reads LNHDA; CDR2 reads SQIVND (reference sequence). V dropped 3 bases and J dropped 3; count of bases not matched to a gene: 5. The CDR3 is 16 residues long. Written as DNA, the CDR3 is TGTGCCAGTAGTATTGACCTAGCGGGAGGGAAAGAGACCCAGTACTTC. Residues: CASSIDLAGGKETQYF. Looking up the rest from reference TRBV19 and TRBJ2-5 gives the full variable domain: DGGITQSPKYLFRKEGQNVTLSCEQNLNHDAMYWYRQDPGQGLRLIYYSQIVNDFQKGDIAEGYSVSREKKESFPLTVTSAQKNPTAFYLCASSIDLAGGKETQYFGPGTRLLVL.